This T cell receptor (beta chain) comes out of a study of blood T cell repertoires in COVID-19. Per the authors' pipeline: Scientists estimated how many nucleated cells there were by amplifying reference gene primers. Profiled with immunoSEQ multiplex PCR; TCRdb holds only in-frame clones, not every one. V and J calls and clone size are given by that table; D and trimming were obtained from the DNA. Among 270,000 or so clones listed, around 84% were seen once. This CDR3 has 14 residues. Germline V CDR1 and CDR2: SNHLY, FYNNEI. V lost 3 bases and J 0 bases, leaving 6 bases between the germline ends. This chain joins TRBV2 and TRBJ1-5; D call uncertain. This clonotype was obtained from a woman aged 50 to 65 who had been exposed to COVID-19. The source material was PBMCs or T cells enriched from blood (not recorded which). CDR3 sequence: CASSEHGSNQPQHF. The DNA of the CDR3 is TGTGCCAGCAGTGAGCACGGTAGCAATCAGCCCCAGCATTTT.